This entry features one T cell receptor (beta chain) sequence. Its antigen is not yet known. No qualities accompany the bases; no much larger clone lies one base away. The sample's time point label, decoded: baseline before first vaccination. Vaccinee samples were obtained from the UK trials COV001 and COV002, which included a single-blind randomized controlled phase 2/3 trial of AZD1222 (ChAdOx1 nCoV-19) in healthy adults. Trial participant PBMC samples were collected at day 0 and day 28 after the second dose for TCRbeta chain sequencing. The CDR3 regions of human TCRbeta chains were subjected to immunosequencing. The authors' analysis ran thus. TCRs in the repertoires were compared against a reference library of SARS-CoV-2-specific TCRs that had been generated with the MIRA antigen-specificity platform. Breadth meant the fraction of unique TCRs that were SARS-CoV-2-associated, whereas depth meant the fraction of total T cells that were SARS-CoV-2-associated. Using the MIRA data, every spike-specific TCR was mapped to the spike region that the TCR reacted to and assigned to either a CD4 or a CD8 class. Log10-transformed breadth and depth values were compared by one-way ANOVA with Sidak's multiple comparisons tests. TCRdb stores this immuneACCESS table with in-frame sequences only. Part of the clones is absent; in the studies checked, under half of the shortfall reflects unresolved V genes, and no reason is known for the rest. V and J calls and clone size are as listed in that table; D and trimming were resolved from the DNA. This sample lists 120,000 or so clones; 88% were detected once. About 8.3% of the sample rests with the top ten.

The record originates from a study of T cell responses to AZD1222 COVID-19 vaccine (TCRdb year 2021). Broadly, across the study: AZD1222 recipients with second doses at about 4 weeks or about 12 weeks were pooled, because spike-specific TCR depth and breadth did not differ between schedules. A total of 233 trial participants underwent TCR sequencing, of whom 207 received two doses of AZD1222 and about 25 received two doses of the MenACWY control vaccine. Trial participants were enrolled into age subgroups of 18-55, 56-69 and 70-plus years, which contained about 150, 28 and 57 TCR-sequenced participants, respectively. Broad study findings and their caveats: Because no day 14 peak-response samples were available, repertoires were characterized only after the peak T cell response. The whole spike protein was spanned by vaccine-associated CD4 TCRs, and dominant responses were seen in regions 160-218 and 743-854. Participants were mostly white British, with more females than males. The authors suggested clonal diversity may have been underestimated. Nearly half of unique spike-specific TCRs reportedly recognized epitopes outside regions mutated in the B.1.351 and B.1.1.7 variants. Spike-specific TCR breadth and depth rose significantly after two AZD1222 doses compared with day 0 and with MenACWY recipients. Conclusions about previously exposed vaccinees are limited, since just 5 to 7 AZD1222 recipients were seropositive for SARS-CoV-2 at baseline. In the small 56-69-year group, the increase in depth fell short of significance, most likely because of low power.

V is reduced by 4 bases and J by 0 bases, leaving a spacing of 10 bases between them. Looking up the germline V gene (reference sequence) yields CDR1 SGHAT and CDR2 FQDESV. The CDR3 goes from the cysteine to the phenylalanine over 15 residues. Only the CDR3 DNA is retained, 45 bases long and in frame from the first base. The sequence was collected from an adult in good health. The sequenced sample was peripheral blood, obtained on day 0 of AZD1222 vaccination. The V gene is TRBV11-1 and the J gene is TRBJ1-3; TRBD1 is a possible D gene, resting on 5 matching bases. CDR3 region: CASSYRTYSGNTIYF. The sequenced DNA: TGTGCCAGCAGCTACAGGACGTACTCTGGAAACACCATATATTTT.